Listed here are 13 T cell receptor beta chains from one sample, sequenced in a study of cytomegalovirus exposure and HLA in healthy donors. PCR employed 60 Vbeta and 13 Jbeta primers. Method: immunoSEQ multiplex PCR; TCRdb's copy keeps in-frame clones and lacks some. Of over 30,000 clones listed, over 60% were seen once; the top ten hold roughly a tenth. Sequencing was carried out using PBMCs. All receptors derive from a middle-aged man in good health and CMV-seropositive.

This chain joins TRBV2 and TRBJ2-7; D call uncertain. The CDR3 spans 13 residues. Germline V gives CDR1 SNHLY, CDR2 FYNNEI. Between the trimmed V and J ends, which lost 2 bases and 2 bases, there was a span of 7 bases. The CDR3 DNA reads as TGTGCCAGCAGTGAATACCGCGCCTACGAGCAGTACTTC. This gives the protein CASSEYRAYEQYF. Full variable domain (remainder filled in from reference TRBV2 and TRBJ2-7): EPEVTQTPSHQVTQMGQEVILRCVPISNHLYFYWYRQILGQKVEFLVSFYNNEISEKSEIFDDQFSVERPDGSNFTLKIRSTKLEDSAMYFCASSEYRAYEQYFGPGTRLTVT.

The chain couples TRBV5-1 to TRBJ1-1; no clear D gene. V lost 0 bases, J lost 1 base, and 7 bases lay in between. The germline CDR1 and CDR2 sequences are SGHRS and YFSETQ. The CDR3 covers 14 residues. The DNA of the CDR3 is TGCGCCAGCAGCTTGGACAGCTGGAACACTGAAGCTTTCTTT. Its protein product is CASSLDSWNTEAFF.

To note about this clone: At one of its ends the junction is not consistent with the germline gene, which may arise from a read error. The rearrangement uses TRBV18 and TRBJ2-5, with D possibly TRBD2 on 5 matching bases. CDR1 and CDR2 (germline): KGHSH, LQKENI. This CDR3 is built from 11 residues. The CDR3 here is CASSPGESQYF. The CDR3 region has the DNA TGTGCCAGCTCACCGGGAGAGAGCCAGTACTTC.

This chain connects TRBV5-1 to TRBJ1-1; D call uncertain. Germline CDR1 reads SGHRS; CDR2 reads YFSETQ. The CDR3 runs to 14 residues. V was cut by 0 bases and J by 4 bases, with 10 bases left in between. Here the CDR3 reads CASSLAGVSTEAFF. The CDR3 nucleotides are TGCGCCAGCAGCTTGGCCGGGGTGAGCACTGAAGCTTTCTTT.

Notes on this clone: Sequence at one end of the junction differs from germline and may be a read error. Other nucleotide sequences in the sample specify the same CDR3. The genes are TRBV2 and TRBJ1-5, with a weak D call TRBD1 (5 bases). Germline-derived CDR1 and CDR2 are SNHLY and FYNNEI. The CDR3 spans 12 residues. The CDR3 is CASSAPGQPQHF. The DNA of the CDR3 is TGTGCCAGTAGTGCCCCAGGGCAGCCCCAGCATTTT.

A few counts support this clone. The chain has TRBV27 and TRBJ1-1; D ambiguous. The CDR3 contains 13 residues. Per the germline V gene, CDR1 is MNHEY and CDR2 is SMNVEV (reference sequence). V was shortened by 2 bases and J by 5 bases, with 9 bases between the two germline ends. DNA of the CDR3: TGTGCCAGCAGTTTAGGTGGGGAGACTGAAGCTTTCTTT. The encoded protein is CASSLGGETEAFF.

J is TRBJ1-5 and V is TRBV27; 8 bases map to TRBD1. The CDR3 is made up of 13 amino acids. CDR1 and CDR2 from the germline V gene are MNHEY and SMNVEV (reference sequence). In nucleotides, the CDR3 is TGTGGGAACTCCCGAGACAGGGGTGGGTCCCAGCATTTT. Protein product: CGNSRDRGGSQHF.

The chain couples TRBV11-3 to TRBJ2-1; 7 nucleotides line up with TRBD2. V lost 4 bases, J lost 6 bases, and 3 bases stayed unmatched. Germline V CDR1 and CDR2: SGHNT, YENEEA. CDR3 length: 13 residues. The CDR3 sequence is CASSYSSGNEQFF. Written as DNA, the CDR3 is TGTGCCAGCAGCTATTCTAGCGGCAATGAGCAGTTCTTC.

This clone turned up a few times. This chain connects TRBV10-3 to TRBJ1-2, with a tentative D call TRBD1 (5 bases). The CDR3 consists of 14 residues. The V end was cut by 4 bases, the J end by 1 base, with 10 bases between. The germline V gene has CDR1 ENHRY and CDR2 SYGVKD. CDR3 loop: CAISANRFNYGYTF. DNA of the CDR3: TGTGCCATCAGTGCCAACAGGTTTAACTATGGCTACACCTTC.

The chain joins TRBV27 to TRBJ1-3, with TRBD1 identical over 8 bases. From germline, CDR1 is MNHEY and CDR2 SMNVEV (reference sequence). The V segment lost 4 bases and the J segment 1 base; nucleotides outside the gene matches: 3. The CDR3 has 15 amino acids. The CDR3: CASSSRTGSGNTIYF. The CDR3 DNA reads TGTGCCAGCAGTTCGAGGACAGGGTCTGGAAACACCATATATTTT.

Only one count was recorded for this clone. The chain carries TRBV6-5 and TRBJ1-5; possibly TRBD1 for D (5 bases). The CDR3 runs to 13 residues. V gave up 6 bases and J gave up 7 bases, with 13 bases separating them. The germline V gene encodes CDR1 MNHEY and CDR2 SVGAGI. This CDR3 is CASSLNQGQPQHF. Here the CDR3 DNA reads TGTGCCAGCAGCCTGAACCAGGGCCAGCCCCAGCATTTT.

The chain employs TRBV10-3 and TRBJ2-7; 8 nucleotides agree with TRBD2. Trimming cost V 5 bases and J 0 bases; bases outside gene matches: 3. Germline V CDR1 and CDR2: ENHRY, SYGVKD. This CDR3 spans 14 amino acids. CDR3 bases: TGTGCCATCAGTCCCAGCGGGGGCTCCTACGAGCAGTACTTC. The encoded protein is CAISPSGGSYEQYF.

This clone was detected once. J is TRBJ2-7 and V is TRBV4-1; TRBD2 is a possible D gene (6 bases). V lost 1 base and J 5 bases, leaving 12 bases between the germline ends. The germline gives CDR1 MGHRA, CDR2 YSYEKL. This CDR3 has 14 amino acids. The DNA of the CDR3 is TGCGCCAGCAGCCAAGGGGCTAGCGAGAACGAGCAGTACTTC. This translates into CASSQGASENEQYF.